These T cell receptor beta chains were read from a single sample in a study of CD8 T cells in Susac syndrome. MiXCR was run by TCRdb on the immunoSEQ multiplex PCR reads, yielding one entry per CDR3 protein. The table includes some 180,000 distinct CDR3 sequences, around 94% detected once. The source material was CD4+ T cells from PBMCs. Receptor source: a human donor with Susac syndrome. CDR3s include the opening cysteine and the closing phenylalanine or tryptophan. D genes are given only for firm matches. Clone size is given for some rows only: seen once, a few or many times, or a class if the clone is expanded.

size	V	J	D	CDR3	DNA
.	TRBV11-2	TRBJ1-5	.	CASRGDYEPQHF	TGTGCCAGCAGGGGGGATTATGAGCCCCAGCATTTT
.	TRBV2	TRBJ2-7	.	CASSAPYEQYF	TGTGCCAGCAGTGCCCCCTACGAGCAGTACTTC
.	TRBV19	TRBJ2-6	.	CASNLSPGANVLTF	TGTGCCAGTAATTTATCTCCGGGGGCCAACGTCCTGACTTTC
.	TRBV6-1	TRBJ2-3	.	CASNEYGGGTDTQYF	TGTGCCAGCAATGAATACGGGGGAGGAACAGATACGCAGTATTTT
.	TRBV29-1	TRBJ1-5	.	CSVMAGQNQPQHF	TGCAGCGTCATGGCCGGACAGAATCAGCCCCAGCATTTT
.	TRBV5-4	TRBJ2-7	TRBD2	CASSRLAGRGYEQYF	TGTGCCAGCAGCCGACTAGCGGGAAGGGGCTACGAGCAGTACTTC
.	TRBV27	TRBJ1-1	TRBD1	CASSSPDRVGEAFF	TGTGCCAGCAGTTCCCCTGACAGGGTCGGTGAAGCTTTCTTT
.	TRBV20-1	TRBJ2-1	.	CSALMSRGGSDNEQFF	TGCAGTGCTCTAATGTCGAGGGGGGGTAGTGACAATGAGCAGTTCTTC
few	TRBV4-2	TRBJ2-7	.	CASSQDSSYEQYF	TGTGCCAGCAGCCAGGACAGCTCCTACGAGCAGTACTTC
once	TRBV5-6	TRBJ1-5	TRBD1	CASSGGQVLNQPQHF	TGTGCCAGCAGCGGAGGACAGGTTCTCAATCAGCCCCAGCATTTT
.	TRBV10-3	TRBJ2-1	TRBD1	CAISDVGQGASEQFF	TGTGCCATCAGTGACGTAGGACAGGGGGCCAGTGAGCAGTTCTTC
.	TRBV9	TRBJ2-7	.	CASSVDGGTLGGEQYF	TGTGCCAGCAGCGTAGACGGCGGGACACTGGGAGGCGAGCAGTACTTC
.	TRBV5-1	TRBJ1-1	.	CASSLSIGFMNTEAFF	TGCGCCAGCAGCTTGTCTATAGGATTTATGAACACTGAAGCTTTCTTT
.	TRBV6-2/TRBV6-3	TRBJ1-3	.	CASTEGPVGSGNTIYF	TGTGCCAGCACCGAAGGCCCTGTCGGATCTGGAAACACCATATATTTT
.	TRBV20-1	TRBJ1-4	TRBD1	CSARDRGTNEKLFF	TGCAGTGCCCGCGACAGGGGAACTAATGAAAAACTGTTTTTT
.	TRBV15	TRBJ1-1	.	CATSIGRANQEAFF	TGTGCCACCAGCATAGGTCGAGCCAATCAAGAAGCTTTCTTT
.	TRBV7-6	TRBJ2-1	.	CASSLRGAGEQFF	TGTGCCAGCAGCTTACGGGGGGCCGGTGAGCAGTTCTTC
.	TRBV28	TRBJ2-7	.	CASSSPPGSSYEQYF	TGTGCCAGCAGTTCCCCTCCCGGTAGCTCCTACGAGCAGTACTTC
.	TRBV6-1	TRBJ2-5	.	CASSESVSASNQETQYF	TGTGCCAGCAGTGAATCGGTTAGCGCTTCCAATCAAGAGACCCAGTACTTC
once	TRBV6-5	TRBJ1-4	.	CASRTGGEKLFF	TGTGCCAGCAGAACGGGAGGCGAAAAACTGTTTTTT
.	TRBV5-4	TRBJ2-4	TRBD2	CASTPTLAGDGAKNIQYF	TGTGCCAGCACCCCTACTCTAGCGGGGGACGGGGCCAAAAACATTCAGTACTTC
.	TRBV9	TRBJ2-2	.	CASSVGGGPTGGELFF	TGTGCCAGCAGCGTAGGGGGCGGTCCAACGGGCGGGGAGCTGTTTTTT
.	TRBV7-9	TRBJ1-5	.	CASSQGPANENQPQHF	TGTGCCAGCAGCCAGGGACCGGCGAATGAAAATCAGCCCCAGCATTTT
.	TRBV6-2/TRBV6-3	TRBJ1-2	TRBD1	CASSFDRGNYGYTF	TGTGCCAGCAGTTTCGACAGGGGAAACTATGGCTACACCTTC
once	TRBV5-6	TRBJ1-1	.	CASSPGWGRRTEAFF	TGTGCCAGCAGCCCAGGATGGGGTCGCAGGACTGAAGCTTTCTTT
.	TRBV25-1	TRBJ2-5	TRBD2	CASSRGGEQETQYF	TGTGCCAGCAGTCGCGGGGGGGAACAAGAGACCCAGTACTTC
.	TRBV28	TRBJ2-4	.	CASKNSIAKNIQYF	TGTGCCAGCAAGAATAGTATAGCCAAAAACATTCAGTACTTC
.	TRBV7-2	TRBJ1-1	.	CASSNYLTERGAFF	TGTGCCAGCAGCAACTACTTGACAGAAAGAGGGGCTTTCTTT
.	TRBV15	TRBJ2-5	.	CATSRDRQGPQETQYF	TGTGCCACCAGCAGAGATCGCCAGGGGCCCCAAGAGACCCAGTACTTC
once	TRBV12-3/TRBV12-4	TRBJ2-1	.	CASSPAVLSYNEQFF	TGTGCCAGCAGTCCTGCGGTTCTTTCCTACAATGAGCAGTTCTTC
.	TRBV12-3/TRBV12-4	TRBJ2-3	TRBD2	CASSFGTTTDTQYF	TGTGCCAGCAGTTTTGGGACTACCACAGATACGCAGTATTTT
.	TRBV20-1	TRBJ2-5	.	CSAQPQGGETQYF	TGCAGTGCACAACCACAGGGTGGAGAGACCCAGTACTTC
.	TRBV30	TRBJ2-7	TRBD2	CAWRPSGRFKEQYF	TGTGCCTGGCGGCCTAGCGGGAGGTTTAAGGAGCAGTACTTC
.	TRBV29-1	TRBJ2-1	TRBD2	CSVDEASGGRTEQFF	TGCAGCGTTGATGAAGCTAGCGGGGGGAGGACTGAGCAGTTCTTC
.	TRBV18	TRBJ1-2	.	CASSPEQNTNYGYTF	TGTGCCAGCTCACCAGAACAGAACACTAACTATGGCTACACCTTC
.	TRBV11-2	TRBJ2-5	TRBD2	CASSLGPRGAQYF	TGTGCCAGCAGCTTAGGACCCCGGGGGGCCCAGTACTTC
.	TRBV20-1	TRBJ1-2	.	CSARGRVQSKAGEYGYTF	TGCAGTGCTAGGGGCCGGGTGCAGAGTAAGGCGGGGGAGTATGGCTACACCTTC
.	TRBV14	TRBJ1-2	.	CASSRLGSPEAHGYTF	TGTGCCAGCAGCCGCTTGGGCAGTCCGGAGGCCCATGGCTACACCTTC
.	TRBV30	TRBJ1-6	.	CAWRYYNSPLHF	TGTGCCTGGAGGTACTATAATTCACCCCTCCACTTT
.	TRBV7-2	TRBJ1-2	.	CASSPGGQANYGYTF	TGTGCCAGCAGCCCAGGAGGGCAGGCTAACTATGGCTACACCTTC
once	TRBV15	TRBJ2-2	.	CATSRRTNTGELFF	TGTGCCACCAGCCGCAGAACGAACACCGGGGAGCTGTTTTTT
.	TRBV20-1	TRBJ1-2	.	CSARVSGNYGYTF	TGCAGTGCTAGAGTTTCAGGGAACTATGGCTACACCTTC
.	TRBV20-1	TRBJ1-5	.	CSARDTSTGPDLPQHF	TGCAGTGCTAGAGATACCTCGACAGGACCCGATTTGCCCCAGCATTTT
.	TRBV28	TRBJ2-7	.	CASSPGGKSSYEQYF	TGTGCCAGCAGTCCAGGGGGGAAAAGCTCCTACGAGCAGTACTTC